These T cell receptor beta chains were read from a single sample in a study of Ad26.COV2.S vaccination and SARS-CoV-2 variants. Sequencing was performed with immunoSEQ multiplex PCR; in TCRdb, only in-frame clones are kept and a portion is missing. The profile shows some 450,000 clones, 90% of them singletons. Sample: peripheral blood, taken in a trial of Ad26.COV2.S vaccine versus placebo. These TCRs come from a person between 18 and 59 years old who received the Ad26.COV2.S COVID-19 vaccine or a placebo. CDR3s include the opening cysteine and the closing phenylalanine or tryptophan. The order of the fields is D gene, J gene, V gene, clone size, CDR3 protein, CDR3 DNA. A D gene is named only where the DNA matches it firmly. Size is omitted from some rows. Given values are once, few, many or a class for expanded clones.

D gene: TRBD2
J gene: TRBJ2-7
V gene: TRBV6-5
clone size: NA
CDR3 protein: CASSPGTSGSYEQYF
CDR3 DNA: TGTGCCAGCAGTCCGGGGACTAGCGGTTCCTACGAGCAGTACTTC

D gene: NA
J gene: TRBJ1-4
V gene: TRBV28
clone size: NA
CDR3 protein: CASSFPVEEKLFF
CDR3 DNA: TGTGCCAGCAGCTTCCCCGTAGAAGAAAAACTGTTTTTT

D gene: NA
J gene: TRBJ2-5
V gene: TRBV6-5
clone size: NA
CDR3 protein: CASSYEGHLQETQYF
CDR3 DNA: TGTGCCAGCAGTTACGAGGGACACCTCCAAGAGACCCAGTACTTC

D gene: TRBD2
J gene: TRBJ2-3
V gene: TRBV9
clone size: NA
CDR3 protein: CASSSTLAGDSFTDTQYF
CDR3 DNA: TGTGCCAGCAGCTCCACCCTAGCGGGCGACTCTTTCACAGATACGCAGTATTTT

D gene: TRBD2
J gene: TRBJ2-3
V gene: TRBV5-1
clone size: NA
CDR3 protein: CASSRTSGTDTQYF
CDR3 DNA: TGCGCCAGCAGCAGGACTAGCGGCACAGATACGCAGTATTTT

D gene: NA
J gene: TRBJ1-1
V gene: TRBV9
clone size: NA
CDR3 protein: CASSPGASGTSRNTEAFF
CDR3 DNA: TGTGCCAGCAGCCCAGGGGCTTCCGGGACATCCCGGAACACTGAAGCTTTCTTT

D gene: NA
J gene: TRBJ1-4
V gene: TRBV9
clone size: NA
CDR3 protein: CASSVGAGSNEKLFF
CDR3 DNA: TGTGCCAGCAGCGTAGGGGCAGGGAGTAATGAAAAACTGTTTTTT

D gene: TRBD2
J gene: TRBJ2-7
V gene: TRBV3-1/TRBV3-2
clone size: NA
CDR3 protein: CASGLAGTYEQYF
CDR3 DNA: TGTGCCAGCGGCCTAGCGGGAACCTACGAGCAGTACTTC

D gene: TRBD2
J gene: TRBJ2-2
V gene: TRBV6-5
clone size: NA
CDR3 protein: CASTSGRNTGELFF
CDR3 DNA: TGTGCCAGCACTAGCGGGAGGAACACCGGGGAGCTGTTTTTT

D gene: TRBD2
J gene: TRBJ2-2
V gene: TRBV24-1
clone size: NA
CDR3 protein: CATSALGTSGTGELFF
CDR3 DNA: TGTGCCACCAGTGCCCTAGGGACTAGCGGGACCGGGGAGCTGTTTTTT

D gene: NA
J gene: TRBJ1-2
V gene: TRBV19
clone size: NA
CDR3 protein: CASGERRTTF
CDR3 DNA: TGTGCCAGTGGGGAGAGGCGTACCACCTTC

D gene: NA
J gene: TRBJ1-2
V gene: TRBV2
clone size: NA
CDR3 protein: CASREFYGYTF
CDR3 DNA: TGTGCCAGCAGGGAATTTTATGGCTACACCTTC

D gene: TRBD2
J gene: TRBJ2-2
V gene: TRBV27
clone size: few
CDR3 protein: CASSPSGRSGTGELFF
CDR3 DNA: TGTGCCAGCAGCCCCAGCGGGAGAAGTGGGACCGGGGAGCTGTTTTTT

D gene: TRBD1
J gene: TRBJ1-6
V gene: TRBV6-5
clone size: NA
CDR3 protein: CASSYSGTGYSPLHF
CDR3 DNA: TGTGCCAGCAGTTACTCGGGGACAGGGTATTCACCCCTCCACTTT

D gene: NA
J gene: TRBJ2-1
V gene: TRBV7-9
clone size: NA
CDR3 protein: CASRVLREQFF
CDR3 DNA: TGTGCCAGCAGAGTATTAAGGGAGCAGTTCTTC

D gene: NA
J gene: TRBJ1-4
V gene: TRBV28
clone size: many
CDR3 protein: CASSMRANEKLFF
CDR3 DNA: TGTGCCAGCAGTATGAGAGCTAATGAAAAACTGTTTTTT

D gene: TRBD1
J gene: TRBJ2-3
V gene: TRBV24-1
clone size: NA
CDR3 protein: CATSDLDRGAGTDTQYF
CDR3 DNA: TGTGCCACCAGTGATCTCGACAGGGGCGCGGGCACAGATACGCAGTATTTT

D gene: TRBD1
J gene: TRBJ1-4
V gene: TRBV7-2
clone size: NA
CDR3 protein: CASSYRTGGNEKLFF
CDR3 DNA: TGTGCCAGCAGCTACCGGACAGGGGGGAATGAAAAACTGTTTTTT

D gene: TRBD1
J gene: TRBJ1-1
V gene: TRBV5-6
clone size: NA
CDR3 protein: CASSGAGGTEAFF
CDR3 DNA: TGTGCCAGCAGCGGGGCAGGGGGCACTGAAGCTTTCTTT

D gene: TRBD2
J gene: TRBJ2-3
V gene: TRBV11-1
clone size: NA
CDR3 protein: CASSLRLAGSTDTQYF
CDR3 DNA: TGTGCCAGCAGCTTGAGACTAGCGGGGAGCACAGATACGCAGTATTTT

D gene: NA
J gene: TRBJ2-2
V gene: TRBV19
clone size: NA
CDR3 protein: CASGPLNTGELFF
CDR3 DNA: TGTGCCTCCGGGCCCTTAAACACCGGGGAGCTGTTTTTT

D gene: NA
J gene: TRBJ2-1
V gene: TRBV14
clone size: once
CDR3 protein: CASSFESGERQFF
CDR3 DNA: TGTGCCAGCAGCTTCGAATCTGGCGAAAGGCAGTTCTTC

D gene: TRBD2
J gene: TRBJ2-3
V gene: TRBV5-4
clone size: NA
CDR3 protein: CASSRTSGRGITDTQYF
CDR3 DNA: TGTGCCAGCAGCCGGACTAGCGGGAGGGGAATCACAGATACGCAGTATTTT

D gene: NA
J gene: TRBJ2-5
V gene: TRBV24-1
clone size: NA
CDR3 protein: CATSDLRRDQETQYF
CDR3 DNA: TGTGCCACCAGTGATTTGCGCAGGGACCAAGAGACCCAGTACTTC

D gene: NA
J gene: TRBJ2-7
V gene: TRBV7-9
clone size: NA
CDR3 protein: CASSLGGHYEQYF
CDR3 DNA: TGTGCCAGCAGCTTAGGGGGTCATTACGAGCAGTACTTC

D gene: TRBD1
J gene: TRBJ2-5
V gene: TRBV7-8
clone size: NA
CDR3 protein: CASSLDPTGPQETQYF
CDR3 DNA: TGTGCCAGCAGCTTAGACCCGACAGGGCCCCAAGAGACCCAGTACTTC

D gene: TRBD1
J gene: TRBJ2-2
V gene: TRBV6-4
clone size: NA
CDR3 protein: CASSETGQGTGELFF
CDR3 DNA: TGTGCCAGCAGTGAAACAGGACAGGGAACCGGGGAGCTGTTTTTT

D gene: NA
J gene: TRBJ2-3
V gene: TRBV7-3
clone size: NA
CDR3 protein: CASSLGAATDTQYF
CDR3 DNA: TGTGCCAGCAGCTTAGGGGCAGCCACAGATACGCAGTATTTT

D gene: NA
J gene: TRBJ2-1
V gene: TRBV5-1
clone size: NA
CDR3 protein: CASRPMGGEQFF
CDR3 DNA: TGCGCCAGCAGACCCATGGGGGGTGAGCAGTTCTTC

D gene: TRBD2
J gene: TRBJ2-1
V gene: TRBV6-6
clone size: NA
CDR3 protein: CASIGLAGGGNEQFF
CDR3 DNA: TGTGCCAGCATTGGACTAGCGGGAGGAGGGAATGAGCAGTTCTTC

D gene: NA
J gene: TRBJ1-2
V gene: TRBV7-2
clone size: few
CDR3 protein: CASSLARRQSYGYTF
CDR3 DNA: TGTGCCAGCAGCTTAGCCCGCCGACAGTCCTATGGCTACACCTTC

D gene: NA
J gene: TRBJ2-5
V gene: TRBV5-8
clone size: NA
CDR3 protein: CASSLGRIQETQYF
CDR3 DNA: TGTGCCAGCAGCTTGGGCAGGATACAAGAGACCCAGTACTTC

D gene: TRBD2
J gene: TRBJ2-3
V gene: TRBV7-3
clone size: NA
CDR3 protein: CASSPTSVGTDTQYF
CDR3 DNA: TGTGCCAGCAGCCCGACTAGCGTCGGCACAGATACGCAGTATTTT

D gene: NA
J gene: TRBJ2-7
V gene: TRBV19
clone size: NA
CDR3 protein: CASSSREGYEQYF
CDR3 DNA: TGTGCCAGTAGTAGTCGTGAGGGTTACGAGCAGTACTTC

D gene: TRBD2
J gene: TRBJ2-2
V gene: TRBV19
clone size: NA
CDR3 protein: CASSPLAGNTGELFF
CDR3 DNA: TGTGCCAGTAGCCCACTAGCGGGGAACACCGGGGAGCTGTTTTTT

D gene: TRBD2
J gene: TRBJ2-1
V gene: TRBV2
clone size: once
CDR3 protein: CASSPNTLAGGFYNEQFF
CDR3 DNA: TGTGCCAGCAGTCCGAACACCCTAGCGGGAGGGTTCTACAATGAGCAGTTCTTC

D gene: NA
J gene: TRBJ2-7
V gene: TRBV7-3
clone size: NA
CDR3 protein: CASSLSEAYEQYF
CDR3 DNA: TGTGCCAGCAGCTTATCGGAAGCCTACGAGCAGTACTTC

D gene: TRBD1
J gene: TRBJ2-7
V gene: TRBV19
clone size: NA
CDR3 protein: CASSTDRDRGHEQYF
CDR3 DNA: TGTGCCAGTAGTACGGATCGGGACAGGGGCCACGAGCAGTACTTC

D gene: TRBD2
J gene: TRBJ2-5
V gene: TRBV27
clone size: NA
CDR3 protein: CASSSTSGRAQYF
CDR3 DNA: TGTGCCAGCAGTTCGACTAGCGGGAGGGCCCAGTACTTC

D gene: NA
J gene: TRBJ2-7
V gene: TRBV7-2
clone size: NA
CDR3 protein: CASSDAYEQYF
CDR3 DNA: TGTGCCAGCAGCGACGCCTACGAGCAGTACTTC

D gene: NA
J gene: TRBJ2-4
V gene: TRBV19
clone size: NA
CDR3 protein: CATAGGGKNIQYF
CDR3 DNA: TGTGCCACGGCAGGGGGAGGAAAAAACATTCAGTACTTC